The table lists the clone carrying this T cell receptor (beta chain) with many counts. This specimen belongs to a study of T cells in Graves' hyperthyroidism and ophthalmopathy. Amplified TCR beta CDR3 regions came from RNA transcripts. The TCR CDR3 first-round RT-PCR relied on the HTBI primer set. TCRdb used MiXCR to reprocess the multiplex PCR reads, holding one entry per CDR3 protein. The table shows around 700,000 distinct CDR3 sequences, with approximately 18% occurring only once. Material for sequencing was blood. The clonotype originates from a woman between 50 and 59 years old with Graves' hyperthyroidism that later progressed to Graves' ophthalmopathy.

For the CDR3, the DNA is TGTGCCAGCAGCGACGGATTAGGATACTCGGAGCTGTTTTTT. Amino acid sequence: CASSDGLGYSELFF. The chain couples TRBV2 to TRBJ2-2; D is ambiguous. The germline V gene has CDR1 SNHLY and CDR2 FYNNEI. CDR3 length: 14 amino acids. V dropped 6 bases and J dropped 10 bases, with 18 bases sitting between them. Based on the CDR3 plus reference TRBV2 and TRBJ2-2, the full variable domain is EPEVTQTPSHQVTQMGQEVILRCVPISNHLYFYWYRQILGQKVEFLVSFYNNEISEKSEIFDDQFSVERPDGSNFTLKIRSTKLEDSAMYFCASSDGLGYSELFFGEGSRLTVL.